This TCR beta chain was obtained from a study of T and B cells in COVID-19 patients. Study-wide background: Peripheral blood came from COVID-19 patients with active infection or after recovery. In the active-infection cohort, about 90% of the roughly 20 patients had comorbidities linked to unfavorable COVID-19 outcome.

The CDR3 runs to 12 residues. Germline V gives CDR1 SGDLS, CDR2 YYNGEE. TRB was amplified from about 250-500 ng of blood genomic DNA. Details on this clonotype: Its antigen is as yet unknown. Sequence at one end of the junction differs from germline and may be a read error.

Broader study findings: Few blood samples existed from mildly ill patients during symptoms or early in severe cases.

TRB rearrangements were amplified by multiplex PCR with BIOMED2 TRB-A/B primers. Via MiXCR, TCRdb re-called the multiplex PCR reads, giving one row per CDR3 protein. Here the sample spans under 7,000 distinct CDR3 sequences, 25% to 30% being singletons. The sequence derives from a human donor with active COVID-19. The specimen sequenced was blood. This chain connects TRBV9 to TRBJ2-7, with D possibly matching TRBD1 (6 bases). In DNA, the CDR3 is TGTGCAAGCAAGTCGGCAGGGGACGAGCAGTACTTC. Translated: CASKSAGDEQYF.